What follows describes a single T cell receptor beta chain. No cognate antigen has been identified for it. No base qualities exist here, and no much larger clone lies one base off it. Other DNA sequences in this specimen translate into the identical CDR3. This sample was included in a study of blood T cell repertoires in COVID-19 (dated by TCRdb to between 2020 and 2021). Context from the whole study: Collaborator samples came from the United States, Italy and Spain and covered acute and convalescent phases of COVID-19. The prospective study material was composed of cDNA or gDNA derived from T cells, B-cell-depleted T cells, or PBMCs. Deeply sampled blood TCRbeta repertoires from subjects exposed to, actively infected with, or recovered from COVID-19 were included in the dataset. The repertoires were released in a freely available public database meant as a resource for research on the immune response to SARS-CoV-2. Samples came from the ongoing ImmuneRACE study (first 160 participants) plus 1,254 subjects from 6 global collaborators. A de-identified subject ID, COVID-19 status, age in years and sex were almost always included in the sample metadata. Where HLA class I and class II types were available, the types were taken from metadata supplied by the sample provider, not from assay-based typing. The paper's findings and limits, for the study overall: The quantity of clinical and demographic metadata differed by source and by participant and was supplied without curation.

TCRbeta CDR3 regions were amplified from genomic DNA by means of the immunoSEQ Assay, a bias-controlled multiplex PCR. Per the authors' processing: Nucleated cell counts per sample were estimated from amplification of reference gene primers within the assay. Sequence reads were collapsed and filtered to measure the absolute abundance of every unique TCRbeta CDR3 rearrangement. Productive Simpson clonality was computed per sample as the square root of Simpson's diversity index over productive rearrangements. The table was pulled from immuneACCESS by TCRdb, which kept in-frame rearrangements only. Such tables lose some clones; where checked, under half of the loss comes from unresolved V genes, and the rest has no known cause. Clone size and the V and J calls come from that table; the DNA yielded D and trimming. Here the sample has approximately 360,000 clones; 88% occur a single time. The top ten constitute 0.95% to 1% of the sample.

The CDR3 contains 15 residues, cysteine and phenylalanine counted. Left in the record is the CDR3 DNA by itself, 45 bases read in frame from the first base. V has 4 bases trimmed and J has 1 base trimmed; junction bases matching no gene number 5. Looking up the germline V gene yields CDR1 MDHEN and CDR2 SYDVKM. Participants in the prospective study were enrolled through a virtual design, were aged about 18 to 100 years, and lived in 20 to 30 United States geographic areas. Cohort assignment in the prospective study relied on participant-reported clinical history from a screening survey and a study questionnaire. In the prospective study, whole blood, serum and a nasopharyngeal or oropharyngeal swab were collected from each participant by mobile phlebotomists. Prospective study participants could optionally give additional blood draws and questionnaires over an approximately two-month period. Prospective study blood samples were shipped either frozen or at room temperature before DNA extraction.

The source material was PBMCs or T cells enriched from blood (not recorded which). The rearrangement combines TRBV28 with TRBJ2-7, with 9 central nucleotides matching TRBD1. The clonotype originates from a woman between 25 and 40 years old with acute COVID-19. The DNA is TGTGCCAGCAGTTCGACCGGGACAGGGTCCTACGAGCAGTACTTC. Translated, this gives CASSSTGTGSYEQYF.